This T cell receptor (beta chain) was captured by sequencing in a study of vaccination effects on CD4 cells after COVID-19. Study at large: After expansion with viral peptide pools in the ViraFEST assay, antigen-specific CD4+ T cells were sequenced. Either the BNT162b2 or mRNA-1273 vaccine was given to participants in two doses. Regarding the study as a whole: The study got few convalescent patients and did not collect any early post-infection timepoints.

As regards this clone: The target antigen is unknown.

Libraries were prepared by immunoSEQ multiplex PCR; TCRdb keeps only in-frame clonotypes and omits some of them. The data hold about 76,000 clones, with roughly 80% observed a single time. V was clipped by 6 bases and J by 1 base; unmatched bases: 2. CDR1 and CDR2 (germline): MNHNY, SVGAGI (reference sequence). The CDR3 totals 14 residues. Culture proceeded for about ten days, and CD4+ T cells were then isolated. The TCR originated in a human donor who received a COVID-19 vaccine. V usage is TRBV6-6 and J usage is TRBJ2-3, with 9 bases matching TRBD2. Material: CD4+ T cells from PBMCs cultured without peptide, obtained before COVID-19 vaccination. The CDR3 reads CASRASGGTDTQYF. The DNA for the CDR3 is TGTGCCAGCAGGGCTAGCGGGGGCACAGATACGCAGTATTTT.